The clone carrying this TCR beta chain was detected many times. What it recognizes is unknown. This specimen comes from a study of CD8 T cells in ankylosing spondylitis. Study-level points and caveats: Seemingly distinctive of ankylosing spondylitis blood was a TCR beta motif formed by eight highly homologous variants. The clones that were linked to disease were reported to be significantly enriched in matched synovial fluid samples from ankylosing spondylitis patients.

TCRdb re-called the 5' RACE reads with MiXCR, one entry per CDR3 protein. In the table there are about 360,000 distinct CDR3 sequences, 20% to 25% of which are singletons. V lost 4 bases to trimming and J lost 4 bases, with 8 bases between them. The CDR3 is 12 residues long. The genes are TRBV12-3 or TRBV12-4 and TRBJ2-7, with D maybe TRBD1 (6 bases). The receptor was derived from a male donor with ankylosing spondylitis or in good health (not recorded which). Sequencing was carried out using blood, either unsorted or a sorted T cell fraction (not recorded which). The CDR3 loop reads CASSYRVYEQYF. For the CDR3, the DNA is TGTGCCAGCAGTTACAGGGTGTACGAGCAGTACTTC.